This TCR beta chain was recovered during a study of human T cells and chemical hapten exposure. Time point noted: pre-sensitization, week 0. Treatment described: therapeutic diphenylcyclopropenone sensitization with weekly scalp DPC. The drawing of blood occurred before each patch test was applied. The library attached unique molecular identifiers to individual cDNA molecules. MiXCR was run by TCRdb on the RACE reads, yielding one entry per CDR3 protein. The sample consists of more than 80,000 distinct CDR3 sequences, more than 10% of them appearing once. CDR1 is SGHTA, CDR2 FQGNSA, per germline. Trimming left V 1 base short and J 3 bases short, with 12 bases between. The CDR3 sequence is 15 residues long. In its sample, this clonotype was seen a few times.

The origin of this receptor is a woman aged 50 to 60 with alopecia areata. Some clones in this sample may be carry-over from other donors' samples. This material consisted of whole blood, taken in connection with sensitization to the hapten diphenylcyclopropenone (DPC). This chain joins TRBV7-2 and TRBJ1-2; tentatively, D is TRBD1 (5 bases). CDR3 in amino acids: CASSLVAGKDYGYTF. The CDR3 DNA sequence: TGTGCCAGCAGCTTAGTGGCAGGGAAGGACTATGGCTACACCTTC.